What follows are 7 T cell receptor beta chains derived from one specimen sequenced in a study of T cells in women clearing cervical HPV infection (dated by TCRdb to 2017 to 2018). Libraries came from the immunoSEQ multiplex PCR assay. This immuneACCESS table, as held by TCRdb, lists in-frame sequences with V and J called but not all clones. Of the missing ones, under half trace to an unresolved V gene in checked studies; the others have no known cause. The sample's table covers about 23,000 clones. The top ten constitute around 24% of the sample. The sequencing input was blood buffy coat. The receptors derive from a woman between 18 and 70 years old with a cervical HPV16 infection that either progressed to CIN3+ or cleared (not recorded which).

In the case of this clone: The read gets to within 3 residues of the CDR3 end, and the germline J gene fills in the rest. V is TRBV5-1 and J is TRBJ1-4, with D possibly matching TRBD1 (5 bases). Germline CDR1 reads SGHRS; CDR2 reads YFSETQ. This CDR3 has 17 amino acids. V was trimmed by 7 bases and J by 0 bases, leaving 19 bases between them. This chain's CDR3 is CASHPGVGGPTNEKLFF. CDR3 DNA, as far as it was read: TGCGCCAGCCACCCCGGCGTGGGGGGACCAACTAATGAAAAA.

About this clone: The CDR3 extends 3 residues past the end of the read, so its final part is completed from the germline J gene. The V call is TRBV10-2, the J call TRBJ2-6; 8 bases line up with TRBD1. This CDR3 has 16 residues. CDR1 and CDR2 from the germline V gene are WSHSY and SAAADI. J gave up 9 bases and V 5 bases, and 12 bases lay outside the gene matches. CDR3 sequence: CASSLGTGTLGNVLTF. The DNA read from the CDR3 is TGCGCCAGCAGTCTGGGGACAGGTACATTGGGCAACGTC.

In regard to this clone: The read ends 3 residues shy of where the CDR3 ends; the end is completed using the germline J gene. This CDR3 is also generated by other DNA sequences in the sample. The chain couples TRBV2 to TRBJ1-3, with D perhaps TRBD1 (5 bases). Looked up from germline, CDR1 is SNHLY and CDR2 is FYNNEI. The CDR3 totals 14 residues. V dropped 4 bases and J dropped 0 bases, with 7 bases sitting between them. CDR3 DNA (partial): TGTGCCAGCAGTGTAGACAGCTCTGGAAACACC. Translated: CASSVDSSGNT. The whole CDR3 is CASSVDSSGNTIYF.

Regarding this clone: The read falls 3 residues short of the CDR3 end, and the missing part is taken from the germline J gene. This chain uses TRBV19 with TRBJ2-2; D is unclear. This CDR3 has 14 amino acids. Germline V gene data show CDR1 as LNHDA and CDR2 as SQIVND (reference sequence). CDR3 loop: CASSDAGFYEKLFF. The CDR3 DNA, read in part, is TGTGCCAGTAGCGATGCCGGGTTTTATGAAAAG.

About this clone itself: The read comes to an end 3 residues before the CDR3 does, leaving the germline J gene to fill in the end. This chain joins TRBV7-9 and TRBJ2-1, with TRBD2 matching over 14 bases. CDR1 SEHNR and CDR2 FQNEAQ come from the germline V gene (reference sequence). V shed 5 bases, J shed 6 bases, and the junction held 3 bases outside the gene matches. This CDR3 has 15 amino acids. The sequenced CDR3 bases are TGTGCCAGCAGCCCAGGACTAGCGGGGGGCAATGAG. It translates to CASSPGLAGGNE. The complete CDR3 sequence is CASSPGLAGGNEQFF.

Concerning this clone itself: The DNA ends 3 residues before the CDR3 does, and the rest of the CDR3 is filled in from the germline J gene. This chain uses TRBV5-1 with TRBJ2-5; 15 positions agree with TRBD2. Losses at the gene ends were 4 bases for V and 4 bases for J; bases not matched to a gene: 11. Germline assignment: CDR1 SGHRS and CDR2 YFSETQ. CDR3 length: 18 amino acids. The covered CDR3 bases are TGCGCCAGCAGCCTCGGACTAGCGGGAGGGGGTTTTGGAGAGACC. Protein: CASSLGLAGGGFGET. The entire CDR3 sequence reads CASSLGLAGGGFGETQYF.

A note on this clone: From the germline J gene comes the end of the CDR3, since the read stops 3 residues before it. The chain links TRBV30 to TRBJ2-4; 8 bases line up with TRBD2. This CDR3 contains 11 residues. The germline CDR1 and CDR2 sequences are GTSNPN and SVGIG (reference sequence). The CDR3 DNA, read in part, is TGTGCCTGGAGTCGGGGGGGTGGT. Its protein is CAWSRGGG. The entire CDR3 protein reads CAWSRGGGQYF.